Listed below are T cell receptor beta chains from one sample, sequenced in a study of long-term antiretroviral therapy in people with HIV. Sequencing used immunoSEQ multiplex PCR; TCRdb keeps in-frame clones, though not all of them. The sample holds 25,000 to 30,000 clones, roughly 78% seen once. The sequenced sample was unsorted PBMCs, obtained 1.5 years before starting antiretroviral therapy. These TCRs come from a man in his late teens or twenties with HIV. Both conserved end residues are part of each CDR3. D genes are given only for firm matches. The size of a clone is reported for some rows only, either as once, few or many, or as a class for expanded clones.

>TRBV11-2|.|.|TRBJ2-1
CASSAQGYEQFF
TGTGCCAGCAGCGCACAGGGATATGAGCAGTTCTTC
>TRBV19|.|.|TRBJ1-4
CASSILGSNEKLFF
TGTGCCAGTAGTATTCTCGGATCTAATGAAAAACTGTTTTTT
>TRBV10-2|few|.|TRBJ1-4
CASSEFSGEKLFF
TGCGCCAGCAGTGAATTCAGCGGTGAAAAACTGTTTTTT
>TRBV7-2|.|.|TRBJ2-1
CASSLRRGDNEQFF
TGTGCCAGCAGCTTACGTCGCGGGGACAATGAGCAGTTCTTC
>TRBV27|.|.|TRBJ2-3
CASSIFSTDTQYF
TGTGCCAGCAGTATATTTAGCACAGATACGCAGTATTTT
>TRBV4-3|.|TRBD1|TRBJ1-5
CASSQDFRYQGDSNQPQHF
TGCGCCAGCAGCCAAGATTTTAGGTACCAGGGGGATAGCAATCAGCCCCAGCATTTT
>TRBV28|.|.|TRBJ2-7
CASSRGFRTTYEQYF
TGTGCCAGCAGCCGTGGCTTCAGGACAACCTACGAGCAGTACTTC
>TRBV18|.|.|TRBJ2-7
CASSVTATNGAAIQQYF
TGTGCCAGCTCAGTCACTGCTACTAATGGGGCCGCTATCCAGCAGTACTTC
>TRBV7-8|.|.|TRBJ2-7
CASSLASTGLNYEQYF
TGTGCCAGCAGCTTAGCATCTACAGGGTTGAACTACGAGCAGTACTTC
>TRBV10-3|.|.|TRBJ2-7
CAISEIGWGVRNSYEQYF
TGTGCCATCAGTGAGATCGGCTGGGGAGTTAGAAATTCCTACGAGCAGTACTTC
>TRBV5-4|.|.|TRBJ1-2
CASSLSRGWHYGYTF
TGTGCCAGCAGCTTATCGAGAGGTTGGCACTATGGCTACACCTTC
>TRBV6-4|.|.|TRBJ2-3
CASSDGGATDTQYF
TGTGCCAGCAGTGACGGGGGGGCCACAGATACGCAGTATTTT
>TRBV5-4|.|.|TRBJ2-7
CASSPGDRSSYEQYF
TGTGCCAGCAGCCCGGGGGACCGGAGCTCCTACGAGCAGTACTTC
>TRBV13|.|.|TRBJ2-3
CASSLGRNTDTQYF
TGTGCCAGCAGCCTGGGACGGAACACAGATACGCAGTATTTT
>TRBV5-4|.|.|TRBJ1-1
CASSPPGGINEAFF
TGTGCCAGCAGCCCCCCGGGTGGAATTAATGAAGCTTTCTTT
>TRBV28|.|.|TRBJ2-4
CASIRHPGDIQYF
TGTGCCAGCATCAGACACCCGGGGGACATTCAGTACTTC
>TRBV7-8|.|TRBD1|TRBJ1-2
CASSAGTGAIGYTF
TGTGCCAGCAGCGCCGGGACAGGGGCGATTGGCTACACCTTC
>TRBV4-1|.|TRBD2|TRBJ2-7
CASSHPTSGGQVYEQYF
TGCGCCAGCAGCCATCCGACGAGCGGGGGGCAAGTCTACGAGCAGTACTTC
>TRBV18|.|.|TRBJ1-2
CASSPPQGSYGYTF
TGTGCCAGCTCACCACCTCAGGGATCTTATGGCTACACCTTC
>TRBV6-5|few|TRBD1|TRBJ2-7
CASSYGQGANEQYF
TGTGCCAGCAGTTACGGCCAGGGGGCAAACGAGCAGTACTTC
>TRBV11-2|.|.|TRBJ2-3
CASSLTTGSRNLNTQYF
TGTGCCAGCAGCCTAACTACAGGGAGTCGTAATTTAAATACGCAGTATTTT
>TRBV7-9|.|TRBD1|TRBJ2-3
CASSLGQGTDTQYF
TGTGCCAGCAGCTTAGGACAGGGGACAGATACGCAGTATTTT
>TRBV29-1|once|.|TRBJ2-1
CSVRRGDNAWNEQFF
TGCAGCGTACGGAGGGGGGACAACGCGTGGAATGAGCAGTTCTTC
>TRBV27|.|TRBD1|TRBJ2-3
CASSFRDRGRTDTQYF
TGTGCCAGCAGTTTTCGAGACAGGGGACGGACAGATACGCAGTATTTT
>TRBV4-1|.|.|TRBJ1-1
CASRFGNEAFF
TGCGCCAGCAGGTTCGGGAATGAAGCTTTCTTT
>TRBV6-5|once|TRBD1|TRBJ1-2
CASSHGTGHPAGYTF
TGTGCCAGCAGTCACGGGACAGGGCATCCAGCTGGCTACACCTTC
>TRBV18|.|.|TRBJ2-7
CASSPQRGSEQYF
TGTGCCAGCTCACCACAGAGGGGGAGCGAGCAGTACTTC
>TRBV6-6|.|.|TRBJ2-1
CASSSGNEQFF
TGTGCCAGCAGTAGCGGAAATGAGCAGTTCTTC
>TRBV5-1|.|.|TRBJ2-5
CASSQGGETQYF
TGCGCCAGCAGCCAGGGGGGGGAGACCCAGTACTTC
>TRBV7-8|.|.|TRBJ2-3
CASRQRLGGPTPNAQYF
TGTGCCAGCAGGCAGAGGTTGGGGGGGCCGACCCCGAATGCGCAGTATTTT
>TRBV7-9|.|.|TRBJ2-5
CASSLTVQETQYF
TGTGCCAGCAGCCTGACAGTTCAAGAGACCCAGTACTTC
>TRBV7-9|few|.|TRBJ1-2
CASSREGNYGYTF
TGTGCCAGCAGCAGGGAGGGGAACTATGGCTACACCTTC
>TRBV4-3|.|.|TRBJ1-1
CASSQSGHRNTEAFF
TGCGCCAGCAGCCAGTCGGGACATCGAAACACTGAAGCTTTCTTT
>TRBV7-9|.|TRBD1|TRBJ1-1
CASSETGGAFTEAFF
TGTGCCAGCAGCGAGACAGGGGGCGCGTTCACTGAAGCTTTCTTT
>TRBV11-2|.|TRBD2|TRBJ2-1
CASSLPLAGGTNEQFF
TGTGCCAGCAGCCTCCCCCTAGCGGGGGGAACCAATGAGCAGTTCTTC
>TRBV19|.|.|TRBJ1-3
CASSQQSSGNTIYF
TGTGCCAGTTCTCAACAGAGCTCTGGAAACACCATATATTTT
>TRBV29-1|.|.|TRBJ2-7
CSVPGADEQYF
TGCAGCGTCCCGGGGGCCGACGAGCAGTACTTC
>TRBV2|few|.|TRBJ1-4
CASSERQGGEKLFF
TGTGCCAGCAGTGAACGGCAGGGAGGGGAAAAACTGTTTTTT
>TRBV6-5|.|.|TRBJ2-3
CASSYGSLGTDTQYF
TGTGCCAGCAGTTACGGTTCGTTAGGCACAGATACGCAGTATTTT
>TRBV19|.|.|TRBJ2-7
CASSIRTGGTYEQYF
TGTGCCAGTAGTATCAGGACAGGCGGGACCTACGAGCAGTACTTC
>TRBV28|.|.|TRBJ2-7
CASSMYEQYF
TGTGCCAGCAGTATGTACGAGCAGTACTTC
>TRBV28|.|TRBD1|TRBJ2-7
CATRTPGQNSYEQYF
TGTGCCACCAGAACTCCGGGACAGAACTCCTACGAGCAGTACTTC
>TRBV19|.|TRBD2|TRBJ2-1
CASSILGLAHEQFF
TGTGCCAGTAGTATTCTGGGACTAGCCCATGAGCAGTTCTTC
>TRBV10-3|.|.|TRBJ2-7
CAIQDTSYEQYF
TGTGCCATCCAGGACACTTCCTACGAGCAGTACTTC
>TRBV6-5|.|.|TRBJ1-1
CASIQGTEAFF
TGTGCCAGCATCCAGGGTACTGAAGCTTTCTTT
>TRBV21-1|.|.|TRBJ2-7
CASSKGGLHSYEQYF
TGTGCCAGCAGCAAGGGGGGACTTCACTCCTACGAGCAGTACTTC
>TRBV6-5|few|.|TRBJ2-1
CASSYSMQPQVSEQFF
TGTGCCAGCAGTTACTCGATGCAGCCCCAAGTAAGTGAGCAGTTCTTC
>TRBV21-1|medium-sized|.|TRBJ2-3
CASIDPRLAGGPDTQYF
TGTGCCAGCATCGATCCTCGACTAGCGGGAGGGCCAGATACGCAGTATTTT
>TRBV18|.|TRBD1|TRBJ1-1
CASSRTGDTEAFF
TGTGCCAGCTCCCGGACAGGGGACACTGAAGCTTTCTTT
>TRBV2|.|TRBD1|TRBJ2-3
CASSEGTGEADTQYF
TGTGCCAGCAGTGAGGGGACAGGAGAAGCAGATACGCAGTATTTT
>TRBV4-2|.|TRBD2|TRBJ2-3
CASSQDPGGADTQYF
TGTGCCAGCAGCCAAGATCCGGGGGGGGCAGATACGCAGTATTTT